Listed here is a single T cell receptor (beta chain). The table lists this clonotype with many counts. What this receptor recognizes is not known. No base quality values were provided; no much bigger clone lies one nucleotide off. The library was produced with 5' RACE. The data were produced on an Illumina HiSeq 2000. Template switching introduced a universal primer binding site; the final cDNA contained a unique molecular identifier, enabling accurate counting of TCR cDNA molecules. First-strand cDNA for TCR alpha and beta chains was synthesized from specific primers in the conserved constant-segment region. Each cDNA library was double barcoded, with a SMART-Mk sample barcode plus Illumina barcodes, to control for contamination. TruSeq adapter sequences along with Illumina sample barcodes were introduced in two successive PCR steps. Sequencing of the TCR alpha and beta cDNA libraries was done on the Illumina HiSeq platform using custom primers. The published analysis was carried out like this. MiGEC was used to process raw reads and extract unique molecular identifiers, and MiXCR was used to find CDR3 positions. Recombination models were inferred per individual with the repgenHMM and IGoR tools using an EM algorithm. The analysis of shared clonotypes was done with the tcR package in R, with sharing normalized by the product of cloneset sizes. Out-of-frame nonproductive sequences were analyzed to study raw recombination free of thymic and clonal selection effects. TCRdb passed the public sequencing reads through fastp at Q25 and MiXCR, retaining productive beta sequences. Entries that share a CDR3 protein sequence are merged under the most common genes and DNA. It is TCRdb's table, rather than the study itself, that gives the V and J calls and clone size. This sample holds roughly 260,000 distinct CDR3 sequences; roughly an eighth were observed only once. The ten largest account for about 9% of the sample.

From V the trimming removes 1 base and from J it removes 4 bases, while the gene matches leave 6 bases of the junction unaccounted for. The CDR1 and CDR2 encoded by the germline V gene are SGHRS and YFSETQ. The CDR3 holds 16 amino acids from the cysteine to the phenylalanine. Only CDR3 DNA remains: 48 bases, in frame from the first base. Every donor was a healthy Caucasian. Miltenyi CD45RO+ enrichment and human naive T-cell isolation kits were used to isolate memory (CD45RO+) and naive T cells from PBMC. The source of the sample is a study of identical twins (dated by TCRdb to between 2015 and 2016). Notes on the research overall: The study deep-sequenced TCR alpha and beta repertoires from monozygotic twins, unrelated adults of various ages and cord blood to test whether fetal clonotypes persist. To rule out contamination, the twin experiments were replicated at different times with different library preparation protocols. The investigation overall reported the following: In beta out-of-frame sequences, excess twin sharing was weaker, because having fewer shared sequences lowered the signal-to-noise ratio. In monozygotic twins, out-of-frame TCR alpha sharing was systematically underestimated by recombination models, although the models agreed with sharing between unrelated individuals. Fewer insertions were carried by abundant cord blood beta clonotypes, a similar but weaker trend appeared in young adult naive repertoires, and no such trend appeared in memory repertoires. Zero-insertion analyses could be partly confounded by invariant T cells such as MAIT and iNKT, although diverse VJ usage argued against such confounding for most clonotypes. Compared with coincidental sharing between unrelated individuals, an excess of low generation-probability sequences was observed among out-of-frame TCR alpha sequences shared between twins. Because the same donors could not be followed over many years, the conclusions depended on cross-sectional statistical analysis.

The chain is encoded by TRBV5-1 joined to TRBJ2-2, with TRBD2 matching 8 junction bases. The receptor was isolated from a woman aged 18-35 years in good health. Source material: memory (CD45RO+) T cells sorted from blood. The cell subset or site label, as the study defines it: CD45RO+ enriched T cells. For the CDR3, the sequence is CASSLSSGRVTGELFF. The DNA sequence follows: TGCGCCAGCAGCTTGTCTAGCGGGCGCGTCACCGGGGAGCTGTTTTTT.